These 20 T cell receptor beta chains originate from one sample sequenced in a study of blood T cell repertoires in COVID-19. The protocol was immunoSEQ multiplex PCR, while the TCRdb copy is restricted to in-frame clones and leaves out a portion. Found here are some 390,000 clones, around 87% of them singletons; the top ten hold over 2%. The sample consisted of peripheral blood. The receptors were sampled from a woman aged 55 to 70 with COVID-19, enrolled during active disease.

The J gene is TRBJ1-4, the V gene TRBV6-2 or TRBV6-3, with 9 bases identical to TRBD1. The ends lost 6 bases at V and 7 bases at J; junction bases unmatched: 3. Germline lookup yields CDR1 MNHEY and CDR2 SVGEGT. This CDR3 comprises 13 residues. The CDR3, as DNA: TGTGCCAGCAGCGACAGGGGGAGTGAAAAACTGTTTTTT. Amino acid sequence: CASSDRGSEKLFF.

The chain joins TRBV7-2 to TRBJ1-5; TRBD1 matches at 8 bases. V lost 2 bases to trimming and J lost 6 bases; unmatched junction nucleotides: 3. CDR3 size: 14 residues. The V gene's germline CDR1 is SGHTA and CDR2 FQGNSA. The CDR3 nucleotides are TGTGCCAGCAGCTTACGACAGGGGACTCAGCCCCAGCATTTT. It translates to CASSLRQGTQPQHF.

The chain joins TRBV7-3 to TRBJ1-3; D is unclear. The CDR3 contains 15 residues. In germline, CDR1 is SGHTA, CDR2 FQGTGA. V was clipped by 0 bases and J by 2 bases, with 8 bases between them. CDR3 region: CASSLTSTAGNTIYF. The CDR3 DNA follows: TGTGCCAGCAGCTTAACATCCACAGCTGGAAACACCATATATTTT.

This clone was observed a single time. J is TRBJ1-5 and V is TRBV3-1 (or the pseudogene TRBV3-2); D remains ambiguous. The V gene's germline CDR1 is LGHDT and CDR2 YNNKEL (reference sequence). V dropped 0 bases and J dropped 1 base, with 7 bases sitting between them. The CDR3 extends over 15 amino acids. CDR3 nucleotide sequence: TGTGCCAGCAGCCAAGAGCTACGGAGCAATCAGCCCCAGCATTTT. Its translation is CASSQELRSNQPQHF.

The chain carries TRBV5-4 and TRBJ1-2, with TRBD1 matching over 7 bases. The ends lost 1 base at V and 5 bases at J; junction bases unmatched: 2. Germline-derived CDR1 and CDR2 are SGHNT and YYREEE (reference sequence). The CDR3 totals 13 residues. The CDR3 here is CASSLTGEYGYTF. The DNA of the CDR3 is TGTGCCAGCAGCTTGACAGGGGAATATGGCTACACCTTC.

This clone appeared a single time. The chain recombines TRBV10-3 with TRBJ2-7, with 8 bases aligning to TRBD2. The CDR3 is made up of 15 amino acids. Germline V lookup: CDR1 ENHRY, CDR2 SYGVKD. V shed 0 bases and J 2 bases; nucleotides not matched to a gene: 3. The CDR3 DNA sequence: TGTGCCATCAGTGAGTCCAGCGGGGGAACCTACGAGCAGTACTTC. Its protein is CAISESSGGTYEQYF.

The chain has TRBV5-1 and TRBJ2-2; TRBD1 matches 9 bases. J was trimmed by 6 bases and V by 3 bases; bases with no gene match: 6. CDR3 size: 15 residues. CDR1 SGHRS and CDR2 YFSETQ come from the germline V gene. The CDR3 reads CASSWDRARAGELFF. The CDR3 DNA reads TGCGCCAGCAGCTGGGACAGGGCACGGGCCGGGGAGCTGTTTTTT.

V and J are TRBV5-1 and TRBJ1-5, with 8 bases lining up with TRBD1. V lost 1 base, J lost 7 bases, and 13 bases stayed unmatched. This CDR3 has 17 amino acids. CDR1 is SGHRS and CDR2 is YFSETQ in the germline V gene. CDR3 sequence reads: CASSLYGPGGDRQPQHF. CDR3 nucleotide sequence: TGCGCCAGCAGCTTGTATGGGCCTGGGGGGGACAGGCAGCCCCAGCATTTT.

This rearrangement joins TRBV19 to TRBJ2-3; 11 bases fit TRBD2. The CDR3 is 16 residues long. Germline CDR1 LNHDA, CDR2 SQIVND (reference sequence). V shed 7 bases, J shed 2 bases, and the junction held 8 bases outside the gene matches. The CDR3 DNA is TGTGCCAGTACCCCGCTAGCGGGGGGACCCACAGATACGCAGTATTTT. Encoded protein: CASTPLAGGPTDTQYF.

In this sample, this clone turned up once. The rearrangement links TRBV28 to TRBJ2-4; 7 positions agree with TRBD1. V shed 7 bases and J 6 bases; nucleotides not matched to a gene: 9. Germline assignment: CDR1 MDHEN and CDR2 SYDVKM. The CDR3 is made up of 14 amino acids. The DNA of the CDR3 is TGTGCCAGCACCCTGACAGGGTTTGGAAACATTCAGTACTTC. Its translation is CASTLTGFGNIQYF.

This clone occurred once. Here the CDR3 DNA reads TGTGCCGGCAAAGCGACAGGGGGCGTTGAAAAACTGTTTTTT. Its translation: CAGKATGGVEKLFF. The chain is built from TRBV28 and TRBJ1-4; TRBD1 agrees at 10 bases. Germline CDR1 MDHEN, CDR2 SYDVKM. Losses at the gene ends were 11 bases for V and 7 bases for J; bases not matched to a gene: 10. The CDR3 is made up of 14 amino acids.

The V and J genes are TRBV5-1 and TRBJ2-1; 8 bases agree with TRBD1. The germline V gene has CDR1 SGHRS and CDR2 YFSETQ. V shed 1 base and J 4 bases; nucleotides not matched to a gene: 10. The CDR3 extends over 17 amino acids. CDR3 bases: TGCGCCAGCAGCTTGAGCCGACAGGGGATGCTATACAATGAGCAGTTCTTC. It yields the protein CASSLSRQGMLYNEQFF.

The V call is TRBV7-2, the J call TRBJ1-5; possible D gene TRBD1, 6 bases. This CDR3 is 14 amino acids long. Germline V gene sequence: CDR1 SGHTA, CDR2 FQGNSA. V was cut by 8 bases and J by 2 bases, with 13 bases left in between. The CDR3 is CASGKDSRNQPQHF. The CDR3 DNA sequence: TGTGCCAGCGGCAAGGACAGCCGCAATCAGCCCCAGCATTTT.

The genes are TRBV18 and TRBJ1-4, with D perhaps TRBD1 (5 bases). The germline V and J ends were trimmed by 3 bases and 0 bases, with 8 bases remaining between them. The CDR3 loop spans 15 amino acids. Germline V CDR1 and CDR2: KGHSH, LQKENI. The CDR3 loop is CASSPDITTNEKLFF. For the CDR3, the DNA is TGTGCCAGCTCACCGGACATAACAACTAATGAAAAACTGTTTTTT.

The rearrangement links TRBV4-2 to TRBJ1-5, with no clear D. The V and J ends lost 1 base and 5 bases respectively, with 15 bases between them. This CDR3 is 16 amino acids long. Looked up from germline, CDR1 is LGHNA and CDR2 is YNFKEQ. CDR3 bases: TGTGCCAGCAGCCAAGGGCAGCCGGGGAGGCATCAGCCCCAGCATTTT. As protein: CASSQGQPGRHQPQHF.

The rearrangement joins TRBV7-2 to TRBJ1-5; possible D gene TRBD1, 5 bases. V lost 11 bases to trimming and J lost 2 bases, with 16 bases between them. The CDR3 has 14 residues. The germline V gene has CDR1 SGHTA and CDR2 FQGNSA. CDR3 nucleotides: TGTGCCGGTTCCTGGGGCCGGGGCAATCAGCCCCAGCATTTT. Its translation: CAGSWGRGNQPQHF.

The rearrangement links TRBV6-5 to TRBJ1-6, with D unclear. Germline CDR1 MNHEY, CDR2 SVGAGI. V was trimmed by 7 bases and J by 1 base, leaving 11 bases between them. CDR3 length: 15 amino acids. The chain's CDR3 is CASTTGWSYNSPLHF. The CDR3 DNA sequence: TGTGCCAGCACTACGGGGTGGTCCTATAATTCACCCCTCCACTTT.

The chain joins TRBV23-1 to TRBJ1-1; 9 bases are shared with TRBD1. TRBV23-1 is placed among ORFs of uncertain function. The CDR3 totals 12 residues. V shed 6 bases, J shed 4 bases, and the junction held 0 bases outside the gene matches. The CDR3 loop reads CASRTGGTEAFF. For the CDR3, the DNA is TGCGCCAGCAGGACAGGGGGCACTGAAGCTTTCTTT.

V is TRBV7-3 and J is TRBJ2-7; no clear D gene. Germline CDR1 reads SGHTA; CDR2 reads FQGTGA. V lost 4 bases to trimming and J lost 1 base, with 8 bases between them. CDR3 size: 13 residues. This CDR3 reads CASSSTPSYEQYF. The CDR3 DNA reads as TGTGCCAGCAGCTCGACACCTTCCTACGAGCAGTACTTC.

This rearrangement joins TRBV9 to TRBJ2-5; no definite D call. Germline V gene data show CDR1 as SGDLS and CDR2 as YYNGEE. The length of the CDR3 is 13 residues. V lost 0 bases and J 3 bases, leaving 6 bases between the germline ends. The CDR3 DNA follows: TGTGCCAGCAGCGTAGGGCTTAAAGAGACCCAGTACTTC. It specifies CASSVGLKETQYF.